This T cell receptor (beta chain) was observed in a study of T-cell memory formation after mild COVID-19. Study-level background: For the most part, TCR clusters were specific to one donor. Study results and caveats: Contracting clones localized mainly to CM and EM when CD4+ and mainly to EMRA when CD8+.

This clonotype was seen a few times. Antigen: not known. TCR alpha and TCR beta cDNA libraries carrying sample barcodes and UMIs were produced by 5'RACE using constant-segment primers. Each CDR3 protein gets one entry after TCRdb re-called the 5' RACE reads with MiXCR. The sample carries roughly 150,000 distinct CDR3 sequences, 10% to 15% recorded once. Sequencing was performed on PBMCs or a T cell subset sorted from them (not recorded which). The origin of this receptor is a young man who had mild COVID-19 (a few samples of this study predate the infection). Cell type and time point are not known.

The CDR3 DNA reads as TGTGCCAGTAGTTTCCAGGGCGCGCGGACTGAAGCTTTCTTT. Translated, it gives CASSFQGARTEAFF. The chain recombines TRBV19 with TRBJ1-1; D may be TRBD1 (5 bases). Germline CDR1 reads LNHDA; CDR2 reads SQIVND (reference sequence). V was pared by 5 bases and J by 5 bases, with 15 bases between. The length of the CDR3 is 14 residues.